This T cell receptor beta chain appears in the sequencing data of a study of CD8 T cells in ankylosing spondylitis. The sample holds a few counts of this clonotype. What it binds is not known. Overall study results and limits: Previously reported in reactive arthritis synovial fluid and blood were some of the motif variants. For ankylosing spondylitis blood, a TCR beta motif of roughly 8 highly homologous variants appeared characteristic.

Researchers built TCR beta libraries using quantitative 5'-RACE with molecular barcodes. TCRdb reanalysed the 5' RACE reads using MiXCR and keeps one entry per CDR3 protein. Of approximately 400,000 distinct CDR3 sequences listed, 17% were seen once; the top ten hold about 0.94%. Germline CDR1 and CDR2: SGHDT and YYEEEE. The trim removed 5 bases at V and 1 base at J, leaving 3 bases unmatched. This CDR3 is 14 amino acids long. This receptor was obtained from a male donor with ankylosing spondylitis. The sample was blood, either unsorted or a sorted T cell fraction (not recorded which). V and J are TRBV5-6 and TRBJ1-1; 9 bases are a match to TRBD1. CDR3 sequence: CASRMTGGNTEAFF. As DNA, the CDR3 is TGTGCCAGCAGGATGACAGGGGGGAACACTGAAGCTTTCTTT.